Listed here are 22 T cell receptor beta chains from one sample, sequenced in a study of blood T cells in healthy people across ages. The authors ran a second PCR of roughly 7 to 11 cycles using a sample-barcoded 5' primer and a J-beta primer mix. TCRdb reprocessed the 5' RACE reads with MiXCR, giving one entry per CDR3 protein. The top ten clones hold just under 9.5% of a sample with more than 600,000 distinct CDR3 sequences, just under 25% of them seen once. This sample also appeared in a second study, on T cells of mothers and their children.

Sequenced: blood. These receptors were collected from a boy aged 5 to 17 in good health.

This clonotype has more than one count but fewer than ten. The V gene is TRBV20-1, the J gene TRBJ2-2; possibly TRBD1 for D (5 bases). The CDR3 has 17 amino acids. Trimming cost V 2 bases and J 3 bases, with 19 bases left between them. CDR1 and CDR2 from the germline V gene are DFQATT and SNEGSKA (reference sequence). CDR3 nucleotides: TGCAGTGCTAGAATGTCGAGACCAGGGTCCGACACCGGGGAGCTGTTTTTT. It yields the protein CSARMSRPGSDTGELFF.

This clonotype appeared a few times. The V and J genes are TRBV5-1 and TRBJ2-1; possible D gene TRBD2, 5 bases. The tail of the sequence fits TRBJ2-7 better, so the J call may be wrong. The germline gives CDR1 SGHRS, CDR2 YFSETQ. The CDR3 sequence is 15 residues long. CDR3 in DNA: TGCGCCAGCAGAGACGAACGAGGGTACTCCTACGAGCAGTACTTC. Translated, it gives CASRDERGYSYEQYF.

The gene calls are TRBV20-1 and TRBJ2-7; D unclear. The CDR3 totals 14 residues. V lost 0 bases and J lost 5, with 14 bases in between. Germline assignment: CDR1 DFQATT and CDR2 SNEGSKA (reference sequence). The CDR3 nucleotides are TGCAGTGCTAGAGATTTTTGGGTTGGGGACGAGCAGTACTTC. Residues: CSARDFWVGDEQYF.

The rearrangement uses TRBV27 and TRBJ2-3, with 8 bases aligning to TRBD1. CDR1 and CDR2 (germline): MNHEY, SMNVEV (reference sequence). The CDR3 is 18 amino acids. The junction had 13 bases not matched to a gene; V was cut back by 5 bases and J by 0 bases. CDR3 DNA: TGTGCCAGCAGTAAAATTACCGACGGACAGGGTAGCACAGATACGCAGTATTTT. Its protein product is CASSKITDGQGSTDTQYF.

This chain links TRBV2 with TRBJ1-5; 8 bases map to TRBD1. V gave up 2 bases and J gave up 2 bases; unmatched junction bases: 5. The CDR3 has 16 amino acids. Germline values: CDR1 SNHLY, CDR2 FYNNEI. CDR3 nucleotides: TGTGCCAGCAGTGAATTGGAGACAGGGGGCAATCAGCCCCAGCATTTT. It codes for CASSELETGGNQPQHF.

This clonotype was observed a handful of times. The V and J genes are TRBV5-1 and TRBJ1-2, with D unresolved. Germline CDR1 reads SGHRS; CDR2 reads YFSETQ. The V end lost 6 bases, the J end lost 3 bases, and 12 bases lay between the germline ends. The CDR3 sequence is 13 residues long. The CDR3 bases are TGCGCCAGCAAGATGGGCGAACACTATGGCTACACCTTC. This encodes CASKMGEHYGYTF. The full variable domain, in which reference TRBV5-1 and TRBJ1-2 provide the parts outside the CDR3, is KAGVTQTPRYLIKTRGQQVTLSCSPISGHRSVSWYQQTPGQGLQFLFEYFSETQRNKGNFPGRFSGRQFSNSRSEMNVSTLELGDSALYLCASKMGEHYGYTFGSGTRLTVV.

This rearrangement joins TRBV5-5 to TRBJ2-7; 8 bases align to TRBD1. The germline CDR1 and CDR2 sequences are SGHKS and YYEKEE (reference sequence). V was clipped by 2 bases and J by 7 bases; unmatched bases: 11. There are 15 residues in the CDR3. The CDR3: CASSFGWTGRLEQYF. The CDR3 DNA follows: TGTGCCAGCAGCTTCGGGTGGACAGGGCGACTGGAGCAGTACTTC.

This clonotype was found a few times. V gene TRBV28 combines with J gene TRBJ2-6, with D uncertain. The CDR3 length is 16 residues. Germline V gene sequence: CDR1 MDHEN, CDR2 SYDVKM. The ends were cut back, 3 bases at V and 9 bases at J, with 18 bases in the middle. This CDR3 is CASSFASKAQINVLTF. CDR3 nucleotides: TGTGCCAGCAGTTTCGCCAGCAAGGCCCAAATCAACGTCCTGACTTTC.

The chain is built from TRBV3-1 and TRBJ2-1, with TRBD2 as a possible D gene (7 bases). The CDR3 is 17 residues long. Trimming left V 1 base short and J 9 bases short, with 22 bases between. The germline gives CDR1 LGHDT, CDR2 YNNKEL (reference sequence). The CDR3 sequence is CASSQVVGGGGVFEQFF. CDR3 DNA: TGTGCCAGCAGCCAAGTTGTGGGCGGGGGCGGCGTGTTTGAGCAGTTCTTC.

V is TRBV20-1 and J is TRBJ2-4; D gene ambiguous. The V gene's germline CDR1 is DFQATT and CDR2 SNEGSKA (reference sequence). This CDR3 comprises 13 residues. V was clipped by 4 bases and J by 0 bases, with 7 bases between them. In DNA form, the CDR3 reads TGCAGTGCTAAAGCCCTAGCCAAAAACATTCAGTACTTC. It specifies CSAKALAKNIQYF.

In its sample, this clonotype was seen a few times. V and J are TRBV4-3 and TRBJ2-2; no reliable D call. The CDR3 is 15 residues long. The V end lost 0 bases, the J end lost 5 bases, and 10 bases lay between the germline ends. Germline V lookup: CDR1 LGHNA, CDR2 YSLEER. The CDR3: CASSQDDGLTGELFF. The CDR3 nucleotides read TGCGCCAGCAGCCAAGATGACGGGTTGACCGGGGAGCTGTTTTTT.

The chain recombines TRBV7-9 with TRBJ2-5; unclear D gene. Trimming cost V 5 bases and J 2 bases, with 9 bases left between them. Per the germline V gene, CDR1 is SEHNR and CDR2 is FQNEAQ (reference sequence). The CDR3 sequence is 13 residues long. CDR3 loop: CASSPMNQETQYF. CDR3 in DNA: TGTGCCAGCAGCCCCATGAATCAAGAGACCCAGTACTTC.

J is TRBJ1-6 and V is TRBV6-5; D gene unclear. V lost 1 base, J lost 8 bases, and 6 bases lay in between. Germline V gives CDR1 MNHEY, CDR2 SVGAGI. There are 13 residues in the CDR3. The chain's CDR3 is CASSYYEDSPLHF. The CDR3 DNA is TGTGCCAGCAGTTACTACGAGGATTCACCCCTCCACTTT.

The rearrangement links TRBV7-9 to TRBJ2-5; TRBD1 aligns across 7 bases. The DNA end is a closer match to TRBJ2-7, so the J assignment may be wrong. The germline gives CDR1 SEHNR, CDR2 FQNEAQ (reference sequence). This CDR3 is 15 amino acids long. The CDR3 DNA follows: TGTGCCAGCAGCGCCATACTGACAGGGCCTAACGAGCAGTACTTC. Protein: CASSAILTGPNEQYF.

The chain links TRBV4-2 to TRBJ2-1; 15 positions match TRBD2. The germline gives CDR1 LGHNA, CDR2 YNFKEQ. There are 18 residues in the CDR3. V shed 4 bases and J 3 bases; nucleotides not matched to a gene: 7. The CDR3 nucleotides are TGTGCCAGCAGCCCCACGGGGACTAGCGGGGGGTACTACAATGAGCAGTTCTTC. Amino acids: CASSPTGTSGGYYNEQFF.

This clonotype was counted only a few times. The rearrangement uses TRBV2 and TRBJ2-5; either TRBD1 or TRBD2 may fit D (5 bases each). V was cut by 3 bases and J by 1 base, with 12 bases left in between. Per germline, CDR1 SNHLY and CDR2 FYNNEI. The CDR3 length is 15 residues. The CDR3 spells CASSEGRAPQETQYF. CDR3 nucleotides: TGTGCCAGCAGTGAGGGGCGGGCCCCCCAAGAGACCCAGTACTTC.

The chain links TRBV20-1 to TRBJ2-7; D assignment may be TRBD1 or TRBD2 (5 bases each). Trimming left V 5 bases short and J 0 bases short, with 14 bases between. This CDR3 is built from 14 residues. Per the germline V gene, CDR1 is DFQATT and CDR2 is SNEGSKA (reference sequence). CDR3 sequence (DNA): TGCAGTGCTCCTACCGGGACGGGCTCCTACGAGCAGTACTTC. Protein: CSAPTGTGSYEQYF.

This chain joins TRBV4-1 and TRBJ2-7, with D possibly being TRBD1 (5 bases). Per the germline V gene, CDR1 is MGHRA and CDR2 is YSYEKL. This CDR3 has 13 amino acids. The V end lost 1 base, the J end lost 6 bases, and 10 bases lay between the germline ends. CDR3 sequence (DNA): TGCGCCAGCAGCCAAGTAGGGGTTCCCGAGCAGTACTTC. It encodes CASSQVGVPEQYF.

This clonotype appeared a few times. The rearrangement links TRBV4-1 to TRBJ1-2; D ambiguous. Trimming took off 4 bases at V and 3 bases at J, with 15 bases between the two ends. CDR1 is MGHRA, CDR2 YSYEKL, per germline. This CDR3 contains 15 residues. The CDR3: CASSRRGREDYGYTF. Written as DNA, the CDR3 is TGCGCCAGCAGCCGCCGTGGGAGGGAGGACTATGGCTACACCTTC.

The rearrangement joins TRBV27 to TRBJ2-2, with D perhaps given as TRBD1 or TRBD2 (6 bases each). The germline gives CDR1 MNHEY, CDR2 SMNVEV (reference sequence). CDR3 size: 12 residues. Trimming took off 5 bases at V and 7 bases at J, with 8 bases between the two ends. The CDR3 bases are TGTGCCAGCAGTGAGGGGGGCGGGGAGCTGTTTTTT. Translation: CASSEGGGELFF.

The chain recombines TRBV20-1 with TRBJ2-7; D remains unclear. Trimming took 1 base from V and 4 from J, leaving 17 bases between them. The germline gives CDR1 DFQATT, CDR2 SNEGSKA (reference sequence). The CDR3 length is 15 residues. CDR3 DNA sequence: TGCAGTGCTAGAGTCCTATCGGGTTCCCCTTACGAGCAGTACTTC. Its protein is CSARVLSGSPYEQYF.

The gene calls are TRBV29-1 and TRBJ2-7, with D uncertain. V gave up 1 base and J gave up 4 bases, with 14 bases separating them. Germline loops: CDR1 SQVTM, CDR2 ANQGSEA. The CDR3 contains 14 residues. CDR3 sequence: CSVEGESPPYEQYF. DNA of the CDR3: TGCAGCGTTGAAGGGGAAAGCCCGCCATACGAGCAGTACTTC.